The sequence of this TCR beta chain was determined in a study of T cells in Graves' hyperthyroidism and ophthalmopathy. Study results and caveats: Among thyroid clonotypes expanded above 0.001, most also appeared in blood.

Each diagnosis was grounded in clinical symptoms, serum thyroxine and TRAb, thyroid ultrasound, and orbital computed tomography. The length of the CDR3 is 15 residues. Germline CDR1 reads KGHSH; CDR2 reads LQKENI. V lost 6 bases, J lost 5 bases, and 12 bases stayed unmatched. This clonotype was seen at least ten times. Its antigen is unidentified. Researchers amplified the TCR beta CDR3 regions from RNA transcripts. The TCR CDR3 first-round RT-PCR relied on the HTBI primer set. TCRdb fed the multiplex PCR reads into MiXCR, producing one record per CDR3 protein. This table has about 350,000 distinct CDR3 sequences, roughly 13% appearing once.

What was sequenced was blood. This receptor was identified in a woman under 40 with Graves' hyperthyroidism. V and J are TRBV18 and TRBJ1-1; TRBD1 matches at 7 bases. The CDR3 sequence is CASSTQTGWNTEAFF. In nucleotides, the CDR3 is TGTGCCAGCTCGACACAGACAGGGTGGAATACTGAAGCTTTCTTT.